The clone carrying this T cell receptor beta chain has ten or more counts. The sample belongs to a study of glioma-infiltrating T cells. The germline V gene has CDR1 MDHEN and CDR2 SYDVKM. This CDR3 spans 14 amino acids. The V end lost 5 bases, the J end lost 4 bases, and 12 bases lay between the germline ends. TCR alpha and beta CDR3 regions were amplified from RNA using iRepertoire nested multiplex PCR. TCRdb processed the multiplex PCR reads anew with MiXCR; each CDR3 protein has one entry. Of some 130,000 distinct CDR3 sequences in the sample, approximately 26% were seen once. The sample taken for sequencing was glioma tissue, nonneoplastic brain tissue, or PBMCs (not recorded which). The sequence was obtained from a human donor with low-grade glioma or glioblastoma, undergoing nonglioma brain surgery, or in good health (not recorded which). J is TRBJ1-5 and V is TRBV28; no clear D. The CDR3 loop reads CASSPRVENQPQHF. In nucleotides, the CDR3 is TGTGCCAGCAGTCCGAGGGTCGAAAATCAGCCCCAGCATTTT.